These T cell receptor beta chains were read from a single sample in a study of shared clonotypes between healthy human individuals. The repertoire was sequenced with immunoSEQ multiplex PCR; TCRdb's copy has only in-frame clones and lacks some. The sample lists fewer than 3 million clones; just under 95% were seen once. The material sequenced was naive CD4+ T cells from PBMCs. The receptor set was obtained from a man aged 18 to 30 in good health. Some clones in this sample may be carry-over from other donors' samples. Each CDR3 is given with its conserved first and last residue. Fields, in order: D gene, clone size, V gene, J gene, CDR3 protein, CDR3 DNA. The D gene is left open where the match is weak. The size field is filled for only some rows; it gives once, few, many or a size class.

D gene: NA
clone size: NA
V gene: TRBV12-1
J gene: TRBJ2-7
CDR3 protein: CASSPKGQGGSASSYEQYF
CDR3 DNA: TGTGCCAGCAGTCCGAAGGGACAGGGGGGCTCTGCTAGCTCCTACGAGCAGTACTTC

D gene: TRBD1
clone size: few
V gene: TRBV15
J gene: TRBJ2-7
CDR3 protein: CATSRGDDRDSYEQYF
CDR3 DNA: TGTGCCACCAGCAGGGGGGACGACAGGGATTCCTACGAGCAGTACTTC

D gene: TRBD1
clone size: NA
V gene: TRBV6-1
J gene: TRBJ2-7
CDR3 protein: CASSKLGQGLYEQYF
CDR3 DNA: TGTGCCAGCAGCAAACTAGGACAGGGGTTGTACGAGCAGTACTTC

D gene: NA
clone size: NA
V gene: TRBV6-5
J gene: TRBJ2-3
CDR3 protein: CASREQGRGTQYF
CDR3 DNA: TGTGCCAGCAGGGAACAGGGGCGGGGTACGCAGTATTTT

D gene: NA
clone size: NA
V gene: TRBV18
J gene: TRBJ1-4
CDR3 protein: CASSPSGPYNEKLFF
CDR3 DNA: TGTGCCAGCTCGCCTTCAGGGCCGTATAATGAAAAACTGTTTTTT

D gene: NA
clone size: NA
V gene: TRBV7-9
J gene: TRBJ2-3
CDR3 protein: CASSPVSAADTQYF
CDR3 DNA: TGTGCCAGCAGCCCCGTAAGTGCGGCGGATACGCAGTATTTT

D gene: NA
clone size: NA
V gene: TRBV18
J gene: TRBJ2-5
CDR3 protein: CASSPTLKETQYF
CDR3 DNA: TGTGCCAGCTCACCGACTCTTAAAGAGACCCAGTACTTC

D gene: NA
clone size: NA
V gene: TRBV19
J gene: TRBJ2-5
CDR3 protein: CASSMGRTQETQYF
CDR3 DNA: TGTGCCAGTAGTATGGGTAGAACCCAAGAGACCCAGTACTTC

D gene: NA
clone size: NA
V gene: TRBV5-1
J gene: TRBJ2-2
CDR3 protein: CASSLGVGSNTGELFF
CDR3 DNA: TGCGCCAGCAGCTTGGGAGTGGGGAGTAACACCGGGGAGCTGTTTTTT

D gene: NA
clone size: NA
V gene: TRBV28
J gene: TRBJ1-2
CDR3 protein: CASSLFGGYTF
CDR3 DNA: TGTGCCAGCAGTTTATTCGGTGGCTACACCTTC

D gene: NA
clone size: NA
V gene: TRBV5-6
J gene: TRBJ2-1
CDR3 protein: CASSRTRNEQFF
CDR3 DNA: TGTGCCAGCAGCCGGACCCGAAATGAGCAGTTCTTC

D gene: TRBD1
clone size: once
V gene: TRBV6-1
J gene: TRBJ1-2
CDR3 protein: CASSEAGTARGYGYTF
CDR3 DNA: TGTGCCAGCAGTGAAGCGGGGACAGCTCGGGGGTATGGCTACACCTTC

D gene: TRBD1
clone size: NA
V gene: TRBV7-2
J gene: TRBJ2-5
CDR3 protein: CASRRTGAETQYF
CDR3 DNA: TGTGCCAGCAGGCGGACAGGGGCAGAGACCCAGTACTTC

D gene: NA
clone size: NA
V gene: TRBV28
J gene: TRBJ1-2
CDR3 protein: CASNPTGTTNRNGYTF
CDR3 DNA: TGTGCCAGCAACCCTACCGGGACAACAAACAGAAACGGCTACACCTTC

D gene: TRBD1
clone size: NA
V gene: TRBV7-8
J gene: TRBJ2-1
CDR3 protein: CASSRRQGPLHEQFF
CDR3 DNA: TGTGCCAGCAGCCGTCGACAGGGGCCCCTGCATGAGCAGTTCTTC

D gene: TRBD1
clone size: NA
V gene: TRBV28
J gene: TRBJ2-7
CDR3 protein: CASSLTFARTTGGYEQYF
CDR3 DNA: TGTGCCAGCAGTTTGACCTTCGCCCGTACAACAGGGGGCTACGAGCAGTACTTC

D gene: NA
clone size: NA
V gene: TRBV6-6
J gene: TRBJ2-3
CDR3 protein: CASSYSRQGVDTQYF
CDR3 DNA: TGTGCCAGCAGTTACTCGCGGCAGGGTGTAGATACGCAGTATTTT

D gene: TRBD1
clone size: NA
V gene: TRBV5-1
J gene: TRBJ2-3
CDR3 protein: CASSPRDREADTQYF
CDR3 DNA: TGCGCCAGCAGCCCTCGGGACAGGGAGGCAGATACGCAGTATTTT

D gene: NA
clone size: NA
V gene: TRBV6-6
J gene: TRBJ2-7
CDR3 protein: CASSLGPFGEQYF
CDR3 DNA: TGTGCCAGCAGTCTGGGACCCTTTGGGGAGCAGTACTTC

D gene: NA
clone size: NA
V gene: TRBV9
J gene: TRBJ2-3
CDR3 protein: CASSGGDRYTDTQYF
CDR3 DNA: TGTGCCAGCAGCGGCGGGGACAGATACACAGATACGCAGTATTTT

D gene: TRBD2
clone size: once
V gene: TRBV11-2
J gene: TRBJ2-7
CDR3 protein: CASSLVAGRAPLAGEQYF
CDR3 DNA: TGTGCCAGCAGCTTAGTTGCCGGGAGGGCCCCCCTTGCAGGCGAGCAGTACTTC

D gene: NA
clone size: once
V gene: TRBV5-1
J gene: TRBJ1-5
CDR3 protein: CASSADGTPYQPQHF
CDR3 DNA: TGCGCCAGCAGCGCTGACGGGACACCGTATCAGCCCCAGCATTTT

D gene: TRBD2
clone size: NA
V gene: TRBV7-9
J gene: TRBJ2-2
CDR3 protein: CASSLRGRATGELFF
CDR3 DNA: TGTGCCAGCAGCTTACGCGGGAGGGCGACCGGGGAGCTGTTTTTT

D gene: NA
clone size: once
V gene: TRBV5-1
J gene: TRBJ1-1
CDR3 protein: CASSFDRSLNTEAFF
CDR3 DNA: TGCGCCAGCAGCTTCGATCGATCCCTGAACACTGAAGCTTTCTTT

D gene: NA
clone size: once
V gene: TRBV30
J gene: TRBJ2-7
CDR3 protein: CAWSRGRAPRSYEQYF
CDR3 DNA: TGTGCCTGGAGCCGGGGAAGGGCCCCCCGTAGTTACGAGCAGTACTTC

D gene: NA
clone size: NA
V gene: TRBV28
J gene: TRBJ2-7
CDR3 protein: CASSLFKSFGFEQYF
CDR3 DNA: TGTGCCAGCAGTTTATTCAAATCGTTCGGTTTCGAGCAGTACTTC

D gene: NA
clone size: NA
V gene: TRBV2
J gene: TRBJ2-4
CDR3 protein: CASSEQQSTGNIQYF
CDR3 DNA: TGTGCCAGCAGTGAGCAGCAAAGTACCGGAAACATTCAGTACTTC

D gene: NA
clone size: NA
V gene: TRBV29-1
J gene: TRBJ1-1
CDR3 protein: CSVEPKRGTEAFF
CDR3 DNA: TGCAGCGTTGAGCCAAAGAGGGGCACTGAAGCTTTCTTT

D gene: TRBD2
clone size: NA
V gene: TRBV7-3
J gene: TRBJ2-7
CDR3 protein: CASSFDGTSATYEQYF
CDR3 DNA: TGTGCCAGCAGCTTTGACGGGACTAGCGCTACCTACGAGCAGTACTTC

D gene: NA
clone size: NA
V gene: TRBV9
J gene: TRBJ2-5
CDR3 protein: CASSPRGGTVVETQYF
CDR3 DNA: TGTGCCAGCAGCCCCCGTGGAGGGACTGTAGTAGAGACCCAGTACTTC

D gene: TRBD2
clone size: NA
V gene: TRBV28
J gene: TRBJ2-1
CDR3 protein: CASSATSGSGSYNEQFF
CDR3 DNA: TGTGCCAGCAGTGCTACTAGCGGGAGTGGGTCCTACAATGAGCAGTTCTTC

D gene: NA
clone size: NA
V gene: TRBV5-1
J gene: TRBJ2-1
CDR3 protein: CASSFGGPNNEQFF
CDR3 DNA: TGCGCCAGCAGCTTCGGGGGGCCGAACAATGAGCAGTTCTTC

D gene: TRBD1
clone size: NA
V gene: TRBV29-1
J gene: TRBJ1-2
CDR3 protein: CSVEGQGKGYTF
CDR3 DNA: TGCAGCGTTGAAGGACAGGGAAAGGGCTACACCTTC

D gene: NA
clone size: NA
V gene: TRBV6-5
J gene: TRBJ1-5
CDR3 protein: CASSYSGGGNQPQHF
CDR3 DNA: TGTGCCAGCAGTTACTCGGGGGGGGGCAATCAGCCCCAGCATTTT

D gene: TRBD2
clone size: once
V gene: TRBV28
J gene: TRBJ2-6
CDR3 protein: CASSLGRAGANVLTF
CDR3 DNA: TGTGCCAGCAGTCTAGGGAGGGCTGGGGCCAACGTCCTGACTTTC

D gene: TRBD1
clone size: NA
V gene: TRBV9
J gene: TRBJ1-5
CDR3 protein: CASSARDSQPQHF
CDR3 DNA: TGTGCCAGCAGCGCCCGGGACAGTCAGCCCCAGCATTTT

D gene: TRBD1
clone size: NA
V gene: TRBV27
J gene: TRBJ2-7
CDR3 protein: CASSSEIVGTAPF
CDR3 DNA: TGTGCCAGCAGCTCCGAAATAGTCGGGACAGCTCCCTTC

D gene: NA
clone size: once
V gene: TRBV10-3
J gene: TRBJ2-7
CDR3 protein: CAISDGEVKYEQYF
CDR3 DNA: TGCGCCATCAGTGATGGGGAAGTCAAATACGAGCAGTACTTC

D gene: NA
clone size: once
V gene: TRBV6-5
J gene: TRBJ2-6
CDR3 protein: CASSQPGANVLTF
CDR3 DNA: TGTGCCAGCAGCCAACCTGGGGCCAACGTCCTGACTTTC

D gene: NA
clone size: NA
V gene: TRBV19
J gene: TRBJ1-5
CDR3 protein: CASNRAESNQPQHF
CDR3 DNA: TGTGCCAGTAACCGGGCGGAAAGCAATCAGCCCCAGCATTTT

D gene: TRBD1
clone size: NA
V gene: TRBV30
J gene: TRBJ2-7
CDR3 protein: CALGQSGYEQYF
CDR3 DNA: TGTGCCTTGGGACAGTCAGGTTACGAGCAGTACTTC